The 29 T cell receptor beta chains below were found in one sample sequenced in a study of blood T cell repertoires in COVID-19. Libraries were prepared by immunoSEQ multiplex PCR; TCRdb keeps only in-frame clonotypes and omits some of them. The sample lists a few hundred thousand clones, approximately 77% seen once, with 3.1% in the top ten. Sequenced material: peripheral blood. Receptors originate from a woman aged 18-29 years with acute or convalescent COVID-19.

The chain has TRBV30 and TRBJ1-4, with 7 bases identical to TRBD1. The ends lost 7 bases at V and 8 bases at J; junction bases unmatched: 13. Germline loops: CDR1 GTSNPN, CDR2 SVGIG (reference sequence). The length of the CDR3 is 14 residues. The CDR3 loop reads CAFTSGTAGEKLFF. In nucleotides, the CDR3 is TGTGCCTTTACCTCCGGGACAGCAGGCGAAAAACTGTTTTTT.

The CDR3 bases are TGTGCCAGCAGCCTCACAGGGTTTGGAGAGCAGTACTTC. It encodes CASSLTGFGEQYF. The chain employs TRBV7-6 and TRBJ2-7; possible D gene TRBD1, 6 bases. The CDR3 runs to 13 residues. Germline V gene lookup returns CDR1 SGHVS and CDR2 FNYEAQ. V was cut by 5 bases and J by 7 bases, with 15 bases left in between.

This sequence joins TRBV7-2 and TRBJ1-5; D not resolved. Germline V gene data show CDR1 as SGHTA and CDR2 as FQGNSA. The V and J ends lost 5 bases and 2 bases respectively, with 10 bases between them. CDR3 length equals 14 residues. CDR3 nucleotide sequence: TGTGCCAGCAGCCCTACCTATGGCAATCAGCCCCAGCATTTT. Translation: CASSPTYGNQPQHF.

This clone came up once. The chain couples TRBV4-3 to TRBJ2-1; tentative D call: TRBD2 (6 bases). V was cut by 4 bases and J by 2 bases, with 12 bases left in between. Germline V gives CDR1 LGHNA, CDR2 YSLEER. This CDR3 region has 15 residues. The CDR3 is CASSPAAGTYNEQFF. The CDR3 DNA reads TGCGCCAGCAGCCCCGCAGCGGGTACCTACAATGAGCAGTTCTTC.

Written as DNA, the CDR3 is TGTGCCAGCAGCAAAAAAACAGGGGGTAAGACCTACGAGCAGTACTTC. Encoded protein: CASSKKTGGKTYEQYF. The J gene is TRBJ2-7, the V gene TRBV21-1; TRBD1 is taken as the D call from the table, unchecked against the DNA. TRBV21-1 is a pseudogene. This CDR3 is built from 16 residues.

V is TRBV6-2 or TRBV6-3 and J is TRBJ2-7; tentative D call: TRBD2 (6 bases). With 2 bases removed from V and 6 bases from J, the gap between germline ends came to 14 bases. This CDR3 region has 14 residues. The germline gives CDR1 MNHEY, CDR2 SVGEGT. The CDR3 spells CASSYPRETGEQYF. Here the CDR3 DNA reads TGTGCCAGCAGTTACCCCCGGGAGACTGGCGAGCAGTACTTC.

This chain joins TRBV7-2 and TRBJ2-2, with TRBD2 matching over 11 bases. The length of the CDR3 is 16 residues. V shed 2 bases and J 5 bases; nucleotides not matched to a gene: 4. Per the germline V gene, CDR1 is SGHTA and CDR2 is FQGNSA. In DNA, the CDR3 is TGTGCCAGCAGCTTAATAGCGGGAGGGTTGACCGGGGAGCTGTTTTTT. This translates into CASSLIAGGLTGELFF.

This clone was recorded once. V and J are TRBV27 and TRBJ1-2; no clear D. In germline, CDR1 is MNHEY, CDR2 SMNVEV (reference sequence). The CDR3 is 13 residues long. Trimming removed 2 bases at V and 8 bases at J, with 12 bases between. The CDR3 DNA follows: TGTGCCAGCAGTTTAAGCGGGAGCATGGGCTACACCTTC. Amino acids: CASSLSGSMGYTF.

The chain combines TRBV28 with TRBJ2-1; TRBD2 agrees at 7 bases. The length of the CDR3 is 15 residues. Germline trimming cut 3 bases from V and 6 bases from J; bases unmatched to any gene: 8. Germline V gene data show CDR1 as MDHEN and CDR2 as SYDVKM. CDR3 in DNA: TGTGCCAGCAGTTTCCGGGACTACCCCAGCAATGAGCAGTTCTTC. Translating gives CASSFRDYPSNEQFF.

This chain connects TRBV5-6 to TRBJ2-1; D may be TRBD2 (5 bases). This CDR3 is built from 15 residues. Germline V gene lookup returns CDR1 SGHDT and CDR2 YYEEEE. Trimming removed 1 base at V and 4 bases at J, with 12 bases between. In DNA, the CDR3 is TGTGCCAGCAGCTTGTTTCTACCGGGATACAATGAGCAGTTCTTC. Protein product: CASSLFLPGYNEQFF.

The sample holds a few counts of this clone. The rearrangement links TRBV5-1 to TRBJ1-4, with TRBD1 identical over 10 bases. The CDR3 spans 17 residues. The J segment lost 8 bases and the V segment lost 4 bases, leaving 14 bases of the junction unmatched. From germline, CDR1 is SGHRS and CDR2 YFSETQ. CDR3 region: CASSPPTGGGVGEKLFF. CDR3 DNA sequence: TGCGCCAGCAGCCCACCGACAGGGGGCGGCGTAGGGGAAAAACTGTTTTTT.

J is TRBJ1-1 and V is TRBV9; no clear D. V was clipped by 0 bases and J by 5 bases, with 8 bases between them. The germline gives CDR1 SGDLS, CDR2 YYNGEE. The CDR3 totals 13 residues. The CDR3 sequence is CASSVGSETEAFF. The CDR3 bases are TGTGCCAGCAGCGTAGGATCGGAGACTGAAGCTTTCTTT. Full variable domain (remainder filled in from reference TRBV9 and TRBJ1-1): DSGVTQTPKHLITATGQRVTLRCSPRSGDLSVYWYQQSLDQGLQFLIQYYNGEERAKGNILERFSAQQFPDLHSELNLSSLELGDSALYFCASSVGSETEAFFGQGTRLTVV.

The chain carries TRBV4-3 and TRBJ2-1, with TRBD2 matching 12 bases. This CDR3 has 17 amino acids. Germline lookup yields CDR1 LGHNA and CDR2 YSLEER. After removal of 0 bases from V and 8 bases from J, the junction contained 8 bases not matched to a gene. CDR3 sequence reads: CASSQDSASGREDEQFF. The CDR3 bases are TGCGCCAGCAGCCAAGACTCGGCTAGCGGGAGGGAGGATGAGCAGTTCTTC.

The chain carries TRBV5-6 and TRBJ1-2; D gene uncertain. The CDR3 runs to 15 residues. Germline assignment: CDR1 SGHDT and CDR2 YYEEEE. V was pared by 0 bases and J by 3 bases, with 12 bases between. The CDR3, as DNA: TGTGCCAGCAGCTTGGGTTGGCAAGACTACTATGGCTACACCTTC. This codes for CASSLGWQDYYGYTF.

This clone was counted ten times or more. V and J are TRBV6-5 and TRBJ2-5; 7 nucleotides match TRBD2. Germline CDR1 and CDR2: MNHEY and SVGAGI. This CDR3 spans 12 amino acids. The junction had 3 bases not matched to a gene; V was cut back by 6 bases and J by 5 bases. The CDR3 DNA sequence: TGTGCCAGCAGAGAGGGAGGGGAGACCCAGTACTTC. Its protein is CASREGGETQYF.

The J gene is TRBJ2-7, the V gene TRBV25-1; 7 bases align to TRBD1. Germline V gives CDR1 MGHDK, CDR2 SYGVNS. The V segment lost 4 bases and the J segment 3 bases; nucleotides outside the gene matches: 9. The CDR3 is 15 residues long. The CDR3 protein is CASSAGQTIDYEQYF. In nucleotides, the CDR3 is TGTGCCAGCAGTGCGGGACAGACTATTGACTACGAGCAGTACTTC.

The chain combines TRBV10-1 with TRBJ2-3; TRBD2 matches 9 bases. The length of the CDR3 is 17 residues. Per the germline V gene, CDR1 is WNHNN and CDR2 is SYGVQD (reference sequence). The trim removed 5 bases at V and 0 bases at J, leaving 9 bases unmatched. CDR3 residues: CASSSGRLSSSTDTQYF. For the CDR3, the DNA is TGCGCCAGCAGTAGCGGGAGGCTAAGCTCTAGCACAGATACGCAGTATTTT.

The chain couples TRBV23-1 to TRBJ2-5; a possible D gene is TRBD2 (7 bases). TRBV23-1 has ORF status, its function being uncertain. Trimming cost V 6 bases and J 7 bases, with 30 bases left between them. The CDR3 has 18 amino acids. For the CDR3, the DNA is TGCGCCAGCAGCCAAAATCCCCTACAGGGACTAACGTTGGCGACCCAGTACTTC. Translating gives CASSQNPLQGLTLATQYF.

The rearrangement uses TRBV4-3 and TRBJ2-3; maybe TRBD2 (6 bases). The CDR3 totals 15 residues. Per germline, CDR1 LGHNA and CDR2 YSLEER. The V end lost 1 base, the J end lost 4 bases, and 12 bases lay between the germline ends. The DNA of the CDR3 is TGCGCCAGCAGCCAAGTGGCGGGGATCGCAGATACGCAGTATTTT. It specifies CASSQVAGIADTQYF.

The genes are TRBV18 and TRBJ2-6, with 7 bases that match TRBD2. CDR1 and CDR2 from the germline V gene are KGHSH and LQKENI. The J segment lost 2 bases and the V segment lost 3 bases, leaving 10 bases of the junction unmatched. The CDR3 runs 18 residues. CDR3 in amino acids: CASSPQESGGAGANVLTF. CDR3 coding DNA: TGTGCCAGCTCACCCCAAGAGAGTGGGGGGGCTGGGGCCAACGTCCTGACTTTC. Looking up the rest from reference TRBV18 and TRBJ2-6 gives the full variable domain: NAGVMQNPRHLVRRRGQEARLRCSPMKGHSHVYWYRQLPEEGLKFMVYLQKENIIDESGMPKERFSAEFPKEGPSILRIQQVVRGDSAAYFCASSPQESGGAGANVLTFGAGSRLTVL.

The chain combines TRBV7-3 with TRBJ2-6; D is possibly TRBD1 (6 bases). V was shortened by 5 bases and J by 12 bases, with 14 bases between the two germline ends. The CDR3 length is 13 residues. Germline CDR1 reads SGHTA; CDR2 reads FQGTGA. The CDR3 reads CASSPAGTSVLTF. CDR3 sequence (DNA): TGTGCCAGCAGCCCCGCCGGGACAAGCGTCCTGACTTTC.

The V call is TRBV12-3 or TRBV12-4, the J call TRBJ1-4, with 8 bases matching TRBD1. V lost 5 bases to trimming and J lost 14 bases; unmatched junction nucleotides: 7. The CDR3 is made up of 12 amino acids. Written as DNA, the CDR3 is TGTGCCAGCAGTCCCGGACAGGGCCGGCTGTTTTTT. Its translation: CASSPGQGRLFF.

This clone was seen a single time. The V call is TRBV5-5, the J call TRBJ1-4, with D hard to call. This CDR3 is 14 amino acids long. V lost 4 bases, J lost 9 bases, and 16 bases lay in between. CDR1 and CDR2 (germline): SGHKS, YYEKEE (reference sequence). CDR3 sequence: CASSPEGPLQKLFF. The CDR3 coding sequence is TGTGCCAGCAGCCCCGAGGGCCCGCTTCAAAAACTGTTTTTT.

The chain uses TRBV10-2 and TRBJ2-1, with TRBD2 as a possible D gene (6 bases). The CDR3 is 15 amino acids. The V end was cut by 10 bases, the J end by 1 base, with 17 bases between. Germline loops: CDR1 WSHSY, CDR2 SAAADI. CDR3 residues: CATSRRGDSYNEQFF. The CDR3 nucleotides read TGCGCCACCTCACGGAGGGGCGATTCCTACAATGAGCAGTTCTTC.

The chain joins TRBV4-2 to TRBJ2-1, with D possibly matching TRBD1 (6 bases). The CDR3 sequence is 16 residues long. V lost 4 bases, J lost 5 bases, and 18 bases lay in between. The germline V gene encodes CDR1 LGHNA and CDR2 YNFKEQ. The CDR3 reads CASSLLSRDKDNEQFF. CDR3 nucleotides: TGTGCCAGCAGCCTGTTATCCCGGGACAAGGACAATGAGCAGTTCTTC.

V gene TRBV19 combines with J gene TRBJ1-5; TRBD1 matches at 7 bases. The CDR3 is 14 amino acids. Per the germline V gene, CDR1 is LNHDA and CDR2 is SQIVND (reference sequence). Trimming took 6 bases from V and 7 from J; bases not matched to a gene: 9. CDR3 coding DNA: TGTGCCAGTAGAAACGACAGGGCGAGCCAGCCCCAGCATTTT. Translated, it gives CASRNDRASQPQHF.

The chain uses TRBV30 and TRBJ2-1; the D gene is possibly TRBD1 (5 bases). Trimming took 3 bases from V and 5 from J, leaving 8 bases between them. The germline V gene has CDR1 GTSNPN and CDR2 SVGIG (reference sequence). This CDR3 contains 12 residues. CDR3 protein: CAWSADNNEQFF. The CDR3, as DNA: TGTGCCTGGAGCGCGGACAACAATGAGCAGTTCTTC. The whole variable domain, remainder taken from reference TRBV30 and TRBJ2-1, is SQTIHQWPATLVQPVGSPLSLECTVEGTSNPNLYWYRQAAGRGLQLLFYSVGIGQISSEVPQNLSASRPQDRQFILSSKKLLLSDSGFYLCAWSADNNEQFFGPGTRLTVL.

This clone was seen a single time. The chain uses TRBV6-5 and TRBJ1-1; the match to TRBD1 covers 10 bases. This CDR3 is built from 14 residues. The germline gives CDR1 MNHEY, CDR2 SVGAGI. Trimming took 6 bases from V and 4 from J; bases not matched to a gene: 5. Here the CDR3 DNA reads TGTGCCAGCAGCTCACGGACAGGGGGCACTGAAGCTTTCTTT. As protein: CASSSRTGGTEAFF.

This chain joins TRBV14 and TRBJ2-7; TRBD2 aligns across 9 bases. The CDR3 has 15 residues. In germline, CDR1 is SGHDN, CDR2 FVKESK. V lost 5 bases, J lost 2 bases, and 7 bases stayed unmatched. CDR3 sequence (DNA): TGTGCCAGCAGCACCGACAGCGGGAGGACCTACGAGCAGTACTTC. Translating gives CASSTDSGRTYEQYF.